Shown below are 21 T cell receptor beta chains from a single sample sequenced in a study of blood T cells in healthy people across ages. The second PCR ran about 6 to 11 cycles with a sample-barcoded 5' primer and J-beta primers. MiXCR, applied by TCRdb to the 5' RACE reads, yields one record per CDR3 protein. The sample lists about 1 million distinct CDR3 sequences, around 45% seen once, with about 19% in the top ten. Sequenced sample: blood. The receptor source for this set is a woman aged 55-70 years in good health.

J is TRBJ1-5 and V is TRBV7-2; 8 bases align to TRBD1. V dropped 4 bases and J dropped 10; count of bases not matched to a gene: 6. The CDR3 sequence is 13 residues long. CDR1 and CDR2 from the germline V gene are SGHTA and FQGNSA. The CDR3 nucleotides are TGTGCCAGCAGCTATGGACAGGGCTCTCCCCAGCATTTT. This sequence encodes CASSYGQGSPQHF. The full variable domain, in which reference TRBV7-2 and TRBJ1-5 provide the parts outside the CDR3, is GAGVSQSPSNKVTEKGKDVELRCDPISGHTALYWYRQSLGQGLEFLIYFQGNSAPDKSGLPSDRFSAERTGGSVSTLTIQRTQQEDSAVYLCASSYGQGSPQHFGDGTRLSIL.

Here the CDR3 DNA reads TGTGCCAGCAGTTGGACAGGAATCGAGCAGTACTTC. This gives the protein CASSWTGIEQYF. V and J are TRBV6-6 and TRBJ2-7, with 7 bases lining up with TRBD1. J lost 6 bases, V lost 4 bases, and 3 bases had no gene match. The CDR3 has 12 amino acids. CDR1 is MNHNY, CDR2 SVGAGI, per germline (reference sequence).

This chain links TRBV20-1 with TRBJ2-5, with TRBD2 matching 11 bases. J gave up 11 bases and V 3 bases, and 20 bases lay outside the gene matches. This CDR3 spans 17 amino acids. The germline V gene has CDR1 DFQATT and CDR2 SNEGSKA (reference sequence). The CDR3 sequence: CSASPFTGTSGYNEQYF. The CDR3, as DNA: TGCAGTGCTAGCCCATTTACGGGGACTAGCGGATACAATGAGCAGTACTTC.

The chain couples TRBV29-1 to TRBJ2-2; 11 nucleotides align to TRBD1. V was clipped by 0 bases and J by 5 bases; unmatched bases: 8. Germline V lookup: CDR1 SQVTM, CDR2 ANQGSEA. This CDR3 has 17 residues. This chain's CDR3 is CSVEDLLDRGQTGELFF. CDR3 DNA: TGCAGCGTTGAAGATCTCCTGGACAGGGGGCAGACCGGGGAGCTGTTTTTT.

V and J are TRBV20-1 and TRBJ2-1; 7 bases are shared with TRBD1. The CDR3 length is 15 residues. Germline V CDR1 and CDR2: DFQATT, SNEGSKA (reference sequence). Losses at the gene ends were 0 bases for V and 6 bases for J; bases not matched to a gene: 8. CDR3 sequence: CSARDGRGYLNEQFF. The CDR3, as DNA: TGCAGTGCTAGAGACGGCAGGGGGTACCTCAATGAGCAGTTCTTC.

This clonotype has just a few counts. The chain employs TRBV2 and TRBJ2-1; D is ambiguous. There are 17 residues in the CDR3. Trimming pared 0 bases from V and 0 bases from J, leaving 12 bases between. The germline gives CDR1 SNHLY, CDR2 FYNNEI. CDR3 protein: CASSEARVLPSYNEQFF. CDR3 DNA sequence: TGTGCCAGCAGTGAAGCGCGAGTACTACCCTCCTACAATGAGCAGTTCTTC.

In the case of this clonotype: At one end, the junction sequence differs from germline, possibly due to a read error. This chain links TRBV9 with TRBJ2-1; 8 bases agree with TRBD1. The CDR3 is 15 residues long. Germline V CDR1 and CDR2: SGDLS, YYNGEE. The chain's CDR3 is CASSLRQGLFNEQFF. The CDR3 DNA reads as TGCGCCAGCAGCCTCCGACAGGGGTTGTTCAATGAGCAGTTCTTC.

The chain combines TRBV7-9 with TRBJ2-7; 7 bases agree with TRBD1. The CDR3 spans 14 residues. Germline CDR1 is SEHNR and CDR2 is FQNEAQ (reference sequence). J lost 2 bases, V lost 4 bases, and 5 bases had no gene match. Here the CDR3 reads CASSYPQGAYEQYF. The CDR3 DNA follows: TGTGCCAGCAGCTATCCCCAGGGGGCCTACGAGCAGTACTTC.

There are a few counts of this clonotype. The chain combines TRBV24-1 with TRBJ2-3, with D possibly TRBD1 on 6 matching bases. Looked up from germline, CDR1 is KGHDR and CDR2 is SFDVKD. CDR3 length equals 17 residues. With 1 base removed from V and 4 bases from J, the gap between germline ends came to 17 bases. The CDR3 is CATSDFGSVTGPDTQYF. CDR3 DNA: TGTGCCACCAGTGATTTCGGGTCGGTAACAGGGCCAGATACGCAGTATTTT.

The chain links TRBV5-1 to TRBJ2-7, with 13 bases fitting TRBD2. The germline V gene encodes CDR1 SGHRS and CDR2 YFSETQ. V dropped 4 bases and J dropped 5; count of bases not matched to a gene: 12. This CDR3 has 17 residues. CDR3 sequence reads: CASSRGLAGSETDEQYF. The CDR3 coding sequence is TGCGCCAGCAGCCGGGGACTAGCGGGATCCGAGACCGACGAGCAGTACTTC.

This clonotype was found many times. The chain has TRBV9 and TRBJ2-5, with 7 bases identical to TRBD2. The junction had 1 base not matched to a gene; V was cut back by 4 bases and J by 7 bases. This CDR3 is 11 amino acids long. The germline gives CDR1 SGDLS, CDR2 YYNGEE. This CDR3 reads CASSSGGTQYF. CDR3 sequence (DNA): TGTGCCAGCAGCTCGGGGGGGACCCAGTACTTC.

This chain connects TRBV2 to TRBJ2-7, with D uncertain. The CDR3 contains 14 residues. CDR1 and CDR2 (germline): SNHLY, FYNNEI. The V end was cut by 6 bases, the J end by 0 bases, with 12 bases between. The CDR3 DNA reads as TGTGCCAGCAGGTCAGGCCGTGTCTCCTACGAGCAGTACTTC. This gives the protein CASRSGRVSYEQYF.

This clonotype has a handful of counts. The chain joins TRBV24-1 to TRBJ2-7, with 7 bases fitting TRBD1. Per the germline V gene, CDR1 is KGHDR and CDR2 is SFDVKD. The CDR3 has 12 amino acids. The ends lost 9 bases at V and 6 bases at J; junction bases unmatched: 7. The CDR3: CATGGRQGEQYF. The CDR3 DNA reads TGTGCCACCGGAGGCCGACAGGGCGAGCAGTACTTC.

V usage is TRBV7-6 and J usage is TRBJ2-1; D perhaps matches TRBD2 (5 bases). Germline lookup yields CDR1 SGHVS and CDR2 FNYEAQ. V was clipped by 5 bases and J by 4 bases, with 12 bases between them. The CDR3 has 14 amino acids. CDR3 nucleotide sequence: TGTGCCAGCAGCCCGGGGTCAGTATACAATGAGCAGTTCTTC. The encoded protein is CASSPGSVYNEQFF.

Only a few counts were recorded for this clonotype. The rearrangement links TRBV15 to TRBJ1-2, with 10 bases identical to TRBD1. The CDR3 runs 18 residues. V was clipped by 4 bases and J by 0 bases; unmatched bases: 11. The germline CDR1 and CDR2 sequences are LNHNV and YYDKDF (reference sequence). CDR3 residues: CATSTTAGTGEANYGYTF. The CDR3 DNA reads TGTGCCACCAGCACCACCGCCGGGACAGGGGAAGCTAACTATGGCTACACCTTC.

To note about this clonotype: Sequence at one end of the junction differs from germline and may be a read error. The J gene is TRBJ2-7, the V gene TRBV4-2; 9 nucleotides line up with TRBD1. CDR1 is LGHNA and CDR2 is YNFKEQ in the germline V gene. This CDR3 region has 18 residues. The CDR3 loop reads CASSQDPPGQGDSHEQYF. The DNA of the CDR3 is TGTGCCAGCAGCCAAGATCCTCCGGGACAGGGAGACTCCCACGAGCAGTACTTC.

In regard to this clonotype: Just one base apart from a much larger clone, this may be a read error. This CDR3 reads CSARPDGRIYNEQFF. The CDR3 bases are TGCAGTGCTAGACCGGACGGGAGAATCTACAATGAGCAGTTCTTC. This chain uses TRBV20-1 with TRBJ2-1; D is perhaps TRBD2 (6 bases). The ends were cut back, 2 bases at V and 3 bases at J, with 14 bases in the middle. Per the germline V gene, CDR1 is DFQATT and CDR2 is SNEGSKA (reference sequence). The CDR3 has 15 residues.

The DNA for the CDR3 is TGTGCCAGCAGTTACTCGGGGCGCCGAGGGGAGACCCAGTACTTC. Protein sequence: CASSYSGRRGETQYF. The V gene is TRBV6-7, the J gene TRBJ2-5; D is possibly TRBD1 or TRBD2 (5 bases each). TRBV6-7 is an ORF, with its function uncertain. Trimming cost V 0 bases and J 5 bases, with 13 bases left between them. The CDR3 is 15 amino acids.

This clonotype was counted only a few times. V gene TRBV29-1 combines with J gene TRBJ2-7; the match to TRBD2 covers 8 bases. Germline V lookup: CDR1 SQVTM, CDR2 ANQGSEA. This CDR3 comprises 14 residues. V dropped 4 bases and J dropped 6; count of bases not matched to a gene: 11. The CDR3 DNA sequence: TGCAGCGTTGCGGGGGGGGGTCGGGGGACCGAGCAGTACTTC. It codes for CSVAGGGRGTEQYF.

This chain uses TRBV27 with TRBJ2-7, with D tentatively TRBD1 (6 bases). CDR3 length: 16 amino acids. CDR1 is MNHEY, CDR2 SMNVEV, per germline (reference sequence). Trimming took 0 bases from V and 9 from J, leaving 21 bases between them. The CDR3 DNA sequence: TGTGCCAGCAGTTTATCGCCAGGGGCCGCCCTTCGGGCGCAGTACTTC. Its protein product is CASSLSPGAALRAQYF.

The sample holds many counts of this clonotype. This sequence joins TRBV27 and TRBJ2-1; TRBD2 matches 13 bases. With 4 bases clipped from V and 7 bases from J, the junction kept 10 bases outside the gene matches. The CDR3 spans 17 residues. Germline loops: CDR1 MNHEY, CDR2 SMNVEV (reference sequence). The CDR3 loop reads CASSSIGLAGVTNEQFF. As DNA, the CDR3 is TGTGCCAGCAGTTCAATCGGACTAGCGGGAGTAACGAATGAGCAGTTCTTC.